The 20 T cell receptor beta chains presented below share a single source sample, sequenced in a study of blood T cell repertoires in COVID-19. Profiling relied on immunoSEQ multiplex PCR, and the TCRdb table lists in-frame clones only, not all of them. The sample lists hundreds of thousands of clones, over 75% seen once, with roughly 0.94% in the top ten. Sequenced sample: PBMCs or T cells enriched from blood (not recorded which). Receptor source: a woman in her 30s who had recovered from COVID-19.

V usage is TRBV28 and J usage is TRBJ2-5, with TRBD1 as a possible D gene (5 bases). The germline V gene has CDR1 MDHEN and CDR2 SYDVKM. The CDR3 is 13 amino acids. Trimming cost V 6 bases and J 2 bases, with 10 bases left between them. The CDR3 loop is CASRKGLQETQYF. CDR3 DNA: TGTGCCAGCAGGAAGGGGCTGCAAGAGACCCAGTACTTC.

This chain uses TRBV10-3 with TRBJ1-1; 11 bases are a match to TRBD1. This CDR3 has 16 residues. Germline assignment: CDR1 ENHRY and CDR2 SYGVKD. The J segment lost 4 bases and the V segment lost 5 bases, leaving 9 bases of the junction unmatched. The CDR3 is CAISSDGQGAVTEAFF. The CDR3 nucleotides are TGTGCCATCAGTTCTGACGGACAGGGGGCGGTCACTGAAGCTTTCTTT.

This rearrangement joins TRBV3-1 (or the pseudogene TRBV3-2) to TRBJ2-2; 10 bases are shared with TRBD1. J lost 1 base, V lost 1 base, and 0 bases had no gene match. The CDR3 extends over 16 amino acids. From germline, CDR1 is LGHDT and CDR2 YNNKEL (reference sequence). CDR3 region: CASSQGDRGNTGELFF. CDR3 in DNA: TGTGCCAGCAGCCAAGGGGACAGGGGGAACACCGGGGAGCTGTTTTTT.

The chain has TRBV27 and TRBJ2-2; 12 bases match TRBD2. Germline V CDR1 and CDR2: MNHEY, SMNVEV (reference sequence). V was pared by 6 bases and J by 4 bases, with 12 bases of the junction left unmatched. This CDR3 region has 18 residues. The CDR3 nucleotides are TGTGCCAGCAGCCAACGGAGACTAGCGGGGGCGGGCACCGGGGAGCTGTTTTTT. It encodes CASSQRRLAGAGTGELFF.

The chain couples TRBV3-1 (or the pseudogene TRBV3-2) to TRBJ2-5; D might be TRBD2 (5 bases). The V gene's germline CDR1 is LGHDT and CDR2 YNNKEL (reference sequence). V was pared by 1 base and J by 2 bases, with 5 bases between. The CDR3 runs 13 residues. CDR3: CASSQGRQETQYF. CDR3 bases: TGTGCCAGCAGCCAAGGGAGGCAAGAGACCCAGTACTTC.

The rearrangement links TRBV15 to TRBJ2-1; 11 bases line up with TRBD1. The CDR3 runs to 15 residues. V lost 5 bases to trimming and J lost 3 bases; unmatched junction nucleotides: 3. From germline, CDR1 is LNHNV and CDR2 YYDKDF (reference sequence). The CDR3 spells CATSDGTGGYNEQFF. DNA for the CDR3: TGTGCCACCAGCGACGGGACAGGGGGCTACAATGAGCAGTTCTTC.

The V call is TRBV11-2, the J call TRBJ2-3; TRBD2 agrees at 14 bases. After removal of 5 bases from V and 9 bases from J, the junction contained 7 bases not matched to a gene. The CDR3 runs to 15 residues. Germline V gives CDR1 SGHAT, CDR2 FQNNGV. The CDR3 is CASSRLAGGRGTQYF. The CDR3 DNA follows: TGTGCCAGCAGCCGACTAGCGGGGGGGCGAGGCACGCAGTATTTT.

This chain connects TRBV4-1 to TRBJ1-1; no firm D call. This CDR3 spans 16 amino acids. The V end lost 0 bases, the J end lost 0 bases, and 11 bases lay between the germline ends. Germline CDR1 reads MGHRA; CDR2 reads YSYEKL. CDR3 sequence reads: CASSQEGGRMNTEAFF. The CDR3 DNA reads as TGCGCCAGCAGCCAAGAAGGAGGCCGGATGAACACTGAAGCTTTCTTT.

The chain couples TRBV18 to TRBJ2-1, with D possibly matching TRBD2 (5 bases). V was pared by 6 bases and J by 5 bases, with 14 bases between. The CDR3 totals 14 residues. In germline, CDR1 is KGHSH, CDR2 LQKENI. CDR3 protein: CASSSWTVNNEQFF. The CDR3 DNA is TGTGCCAGCTCGAGTTGGACTGTGAACAATGAGCAGTTCTTC.

This clone was detected a few times. V is TRBV7-6 and J is TRBJ1-3; tentative D call: TRBD1 (6 bases). CDR3 length equals 16 residues. Trimming left V 5 bases short and J 1 base short, with 15 bases between. Germline V gene sequence: CDR1 SGHVS, CDR2 FNYEAQ. CDR3 nucleotides: TGTGCCAGCAGCCCTTCAGGGGCGGTGTCTGGAAACACCATATATTTT. This codes for CASSPSGAVSGNTIYF.

The chain links TRBV14 to TRBJ1-4; 7 positions agree with TRBD1. V was clipped by 1 base and J by 5 bases; unmatched bases: 7. The V gene's germline CDR1 is SGHDN and CDR2 FVKESK. This CDR3 comprises 16 residues. The CDR3 region is CASSQVAGTANEKLFF. In DNA, the CDR3 is TGTGCCAGCAGCCAAGTAGCCGGGACAGCCAATGAAAAACTGTTTTTT.

The V call is TRBV27, the J call TRBJ1-5, with a tentative D call TRBD1 (5 bases). Germline-derived CDR1 and CDR2 are MNHEY and SMNVEV (reference sequence). V was clipped by 3 bases and J by 2 bases, with 5 bases between them. The CDR3 consists of 13 residues. The CDR3, as DNA: TGTGCCAGCAGTTTGACAGGCAATCAGCCCCAGCATTTT. Its protein is CASSLTGNQPQHF.

This sequence joins TRBV27 and TRBJ1-1, with D possibly being TRBD1 (5 bases). CDR1 and CDR2 (germline): MNHEY, SMNVEV (reference sequence). This CDR3 has 14 residues. Trimming took 4 bases from V and 1 from J, leaving 10 bases between them. Here the CDR3 reads CASSYWRGNTEAFF. The CDR3 nucleotides read TGTGCCAGCAGTTACTGGAGGGGGAACACTGAAGCTTTCTTT.

The V and J genes are TRBV19 and TRBJ1-2; D gene unclear. Trimming stripped 3 bases from V and 8 bases from J, with 13 bases between. This CDR3 has 13 residues. The germline gives CDR1 LNHDA, CDR2 SQIVND (reference sequence). Here the CDR3 reads CASSIKREGGYTF. The CDR3 DNA follows: TGTGCCAGTAGTATTAAAAGGGAGGGCGGCTACACCTTC.

The chain uses TRBV30 and TRBJ2-2, with 8 nucleotides matching TRBD1. V dropped 5 bases and J dropped 4; count of bases not matched to a gene: 15. Per germline, CDR1 GTSNPN and CDR2 SVGIG (reference sequence). The length of the CDR3 is 17 residues. DNA of the CDR3: TGTGCCTGGGAGTTAAACGGGGCAGGGGGCCGCACCGGGGAGCTGTTTTTT. It is translated as CAWELNGAGGRTGELFF.

The chain combines TRBV18 with TRBJ1-4, with unresolved D. This CDR3 is 14 amino acids long. Germline V gene lookup returns CDR1 KGHSH and CDR2 LQKENI. The V and J ends lost 2 bases and 2 bases respectively, with 6 bases between them. The CDR3 DNA sequence: TGTGCCAGCTCACCAAGTCGGACTAATGAAAAACTGTTTTTT. This sequence encodes CASSPSRTNEKLFF.

The J gene is TRBJ2-5, the V gene TRBV7-6; 11 positions agree with TRBD2. Germline V gene lookup returns CDR1 SGHVS and CDR2 FNYEAQ. The CDR3 has 16 residues. The J segment lost 1 base and the V segment lost 1 base, leaving 2 bases of the junction unmatched. The CDR3 region is CASSLVAGGVQETQYF. CDR3 DNA: TGTGCCAGCAGCTTAGTAGCGGGGGGGGTCCAAGAGACCCAGTACTTC.

The chain employs TRBV30 and TRBJ1-1; the D gene is possibly TRBD1 (6 bases). V gave up 3 bases and J gave up 1 base, with 12 bases separating them. The germline gives CDR1 GTSNPN, CDR2 SVGIG (reference sequence). This CDR3 region has 14 residues. CDR3: CAWRFRTANTEAFF. CDR3 bases: TGTGCCTGGAGATTTAGGACAGCGAACACTGAAGCTTTCTTT.

The chain joins TRBV7-2 to TRBJ1-3; D might be TRBD1 (5 bases). This CDR3 spans 17 amino acids. V was cut by 5 bases and J by 1 base, with 18 bases left in between. Germline-derived CDR1 and CDR2 are SGHTA and FQGNSA. Written as DNA, the CDR3 is TGTGCCAGCAGCCCACGGCGAGCAGGGATATCTGGAAACACCATATATTTT. Its translation is CASSPRRAGISGNTIYF.

A single count supports this clone. The chain joins TRBV5-1 to TRBJ2-3; 9 nucleotides agree with TRBD2. The CDR3 covers 18 residues. V dropped 0 bases and J dropped 5; count of bases not matched to a gene: 13. The germline CDR1 and CDR2 sequences are SGHRS and YFSETQ. CDR3 nucleotide sequence: TGCGCCAGCAGCTTGGGTGCGGCCGGCGGGGGGGCCGGAGATACGCAGTATTTT. Translated, it gives CASSLGAAGGGAGDTQYF.